The sequence of this T cell receptor (beta chain) was determined in a study of T cells in localized non-small cell lung cancer. The data were produced by immunoSEQ multiplex PCR, yet TCRdb's version contains in-frame clones alone and is incomplete. The sample records about 41,000 clones, about 90% being singletons. The CDR3 is 17 residues long. The germline gives CDR1 SNHLY, CDR2 FYNNEI. Trimming took off 5 bases at V and 2 bases at J, with 19 bases between the two ends. General study points: In uninvolved adjacent lung, T cell clonality reached its highest value, exceeding tumor. As only one tumor region underwent sequencing, heterogeneity remains possible.

A remark on this clone: What it binds is unknown.

The sequence came from a female donor older than 55 with stage I squamous cell lung carcinoma. The rearrangement uses TRBV2 and TRBJ1-5, with D tentatively TRBD1 (6 bases). Here the sequenced sample was peripheral blood, taken before any cancer treatment. The CDR3: CASSRSPGGRGNQPQHF. The CDR3, as DNA: TGTGCCAGCAGTAGGAGCCCTGGGGGCCGGGGCAATCAGCCCCAGCATTTT.